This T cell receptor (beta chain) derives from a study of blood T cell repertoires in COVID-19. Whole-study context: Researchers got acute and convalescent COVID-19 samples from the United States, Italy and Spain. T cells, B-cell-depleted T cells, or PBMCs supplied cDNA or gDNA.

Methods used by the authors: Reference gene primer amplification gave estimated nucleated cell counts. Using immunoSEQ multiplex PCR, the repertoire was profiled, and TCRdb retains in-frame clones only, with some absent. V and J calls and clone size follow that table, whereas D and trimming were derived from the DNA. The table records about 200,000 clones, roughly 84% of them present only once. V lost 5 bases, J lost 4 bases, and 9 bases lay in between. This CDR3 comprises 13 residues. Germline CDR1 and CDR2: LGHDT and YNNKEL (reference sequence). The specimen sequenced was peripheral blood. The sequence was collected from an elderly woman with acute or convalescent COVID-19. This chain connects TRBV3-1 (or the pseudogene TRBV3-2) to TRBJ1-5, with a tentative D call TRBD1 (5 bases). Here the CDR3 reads CASSMGGNQPQHF. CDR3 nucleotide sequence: TGTGCCAGCAGCATGGGGGGGAATCAGCCCCAGCATTTT.